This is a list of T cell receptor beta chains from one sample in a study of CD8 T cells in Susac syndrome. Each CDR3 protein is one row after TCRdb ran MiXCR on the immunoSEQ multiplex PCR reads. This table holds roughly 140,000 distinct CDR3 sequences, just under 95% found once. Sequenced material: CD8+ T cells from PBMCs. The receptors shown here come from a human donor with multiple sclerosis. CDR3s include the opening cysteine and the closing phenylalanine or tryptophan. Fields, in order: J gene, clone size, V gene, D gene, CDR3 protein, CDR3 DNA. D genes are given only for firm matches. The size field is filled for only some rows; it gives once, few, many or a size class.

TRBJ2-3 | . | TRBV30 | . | CAWSLEQGLFTDTQYF | TGTGCCTGGAGTCTGGAACAGGGCCTGTTCACAGATACGCAGTATTTT
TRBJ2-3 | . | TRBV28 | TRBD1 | CASSPNVLGGESTDTQYF | TGTGCCAGCAGCCCGAACGTTCTAGGGGGCGAGAGCACAGATACGCAGTATTTT
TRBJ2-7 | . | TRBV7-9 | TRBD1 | CASSPEDRAAYEQYF | TGTGCCAGCAGCCCGGAGGACAGGGCCGCCTACGAGCAGTACTTC
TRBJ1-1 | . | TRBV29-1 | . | CSVEAAPKGHPEAFF | TGCAGCGTTGAAGCCGCCCCGAAAGGGCACCCTGAAGCTTTCTTT
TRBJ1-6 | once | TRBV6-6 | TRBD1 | CASSSPDRVKNSPLHF | TGTGCCAGCAGTTCCCCGGACAGGGTGAAGAATTCACCCCTCCACTTT
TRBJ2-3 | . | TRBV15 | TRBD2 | CATSSTSESTDTQYF | TGTGCCACCAGCAGTACTAGCGAGAGCACAGATACGCAGTATTTT
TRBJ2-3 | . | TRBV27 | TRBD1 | CASGNRDRAQYF | TGTGCCAGCGGCAACCGGGACAGGGCGCAGTATTTT
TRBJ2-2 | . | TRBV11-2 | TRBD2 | CASSLREEVITGELFF | TGTGCCAGCAGCTTACGGGAGGAGGTCATCACCGGGGAGCTGTTTTTT
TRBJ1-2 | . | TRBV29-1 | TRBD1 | CSARDRGLYGYTF | TGCAGCGCGCGGGACAGGGGGCTTTATGGCTACACCTTC
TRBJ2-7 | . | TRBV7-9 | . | CASTPDPVGSYEQYF | TGTGCCAGCACCCCAGATCCCGTGGGCTCCTACGAGCAGTACTTC
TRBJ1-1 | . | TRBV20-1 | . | CSAQGFQPEAFF | TGCAGTGCTCAGGGCTTTCAGCCTGAAGCTTTCTTT
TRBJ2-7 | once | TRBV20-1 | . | CSARASGIYEQYF | TGCAGTGCTAGAGCTTCTGGCATTTACGAGCAGTACTTC
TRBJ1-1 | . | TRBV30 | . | CAWSVSVEAFF | TGTGCCTGGAGTGTATCCGTTGAGGCTTTCTTT
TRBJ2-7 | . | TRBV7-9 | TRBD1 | CASSGGTGSYEQYF | TGTGCCAGCAGCGGGGGGACAGGGTCCTACGAGCAGTACTTC
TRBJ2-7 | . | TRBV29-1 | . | CSVVFGTREQYF | TGCAGCGTTGTTTTTGGGACGAGGGAGCAGTACTTC
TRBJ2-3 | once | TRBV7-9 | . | CASSPAPEDRNTDTQYF | TGTGCCAGCAGCCCCGCCCCCGAAGACAGAAACACAGATACGCAGTATTTT
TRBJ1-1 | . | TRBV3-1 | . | CASSLKGRTEAFF | TGTGCCAGCAGCCTCAAGGGGAGAACTGAAGCTTTCTTT
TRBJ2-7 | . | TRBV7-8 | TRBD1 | CASSLAPDRGIGEQYF | TGTGCCAGCAGCTTAGCGCCGGACAGGGGGATTGGCGAGCAGTACTTC
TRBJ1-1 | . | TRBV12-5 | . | CASGLSGETEAFF | TGTGCTAGTGGTTTGTCAGGGGAGACTGAAGCTTTCTTT
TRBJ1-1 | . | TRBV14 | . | CASSQVGLPEAFF | TGTGCCAGCAGCCAGGTCGGACTTCCTGAAGCTTTCTTT
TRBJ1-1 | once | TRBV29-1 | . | CSVAPGMNTEAFF | TGCAGCGTTGCCCCGGGGATGAACACTGAAGCTTTCTTT
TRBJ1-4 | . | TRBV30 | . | CAWENGEKLFF | TGTGCCTGGGAGAATGGGGAAAAACTGTTTTTT
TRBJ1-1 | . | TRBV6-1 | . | CASSVGGFEAFF | TGTGCCAGCAGTGTCGGGGGATTTGAAGCTTTCTTT
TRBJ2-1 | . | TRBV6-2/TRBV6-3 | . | CASSTSLERTFNEQFF | TGTGCCAGCAGCACATCCCTGGAGCGGACCTTCAATGAGCAGTTCTTC
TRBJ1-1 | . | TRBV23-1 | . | CASLNPGAGNTEAFF | TGCGCCAGCCTAAATCCTGGGGCGGGCAACACTGAAGCTTTCTTT
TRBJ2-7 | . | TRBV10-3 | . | CAISEPGPKYEQYF | TGTGCCATCAGTGAGCCGGGACCGAAATACGAGCAGTACTTC
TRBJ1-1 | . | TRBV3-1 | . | CASSQEGWAFF | TGTGCCAGCAGCCAGGAGGGTTGGGCTTTCTTT
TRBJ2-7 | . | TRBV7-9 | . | CAAQGSYEQYF | TGTGCCGCTCAGGGCTCCTACGAGCAGTACTTC
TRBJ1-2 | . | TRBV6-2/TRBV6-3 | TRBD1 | CASSPGQINYGYTF | TGTGCCAGCAGTCCGGGACAGATTAACTATGGCTACACCTTC